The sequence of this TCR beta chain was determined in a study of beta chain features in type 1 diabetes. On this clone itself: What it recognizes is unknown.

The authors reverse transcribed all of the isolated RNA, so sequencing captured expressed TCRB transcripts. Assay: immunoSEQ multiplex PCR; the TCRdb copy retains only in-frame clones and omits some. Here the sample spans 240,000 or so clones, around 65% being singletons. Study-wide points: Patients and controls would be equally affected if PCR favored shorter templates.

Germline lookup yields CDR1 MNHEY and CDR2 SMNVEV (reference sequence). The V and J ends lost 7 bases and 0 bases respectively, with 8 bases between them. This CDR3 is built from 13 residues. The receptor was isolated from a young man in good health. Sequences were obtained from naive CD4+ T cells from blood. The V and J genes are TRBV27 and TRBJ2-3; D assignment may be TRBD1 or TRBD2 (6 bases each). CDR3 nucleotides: TGTGCCAGCAAAGGGGGGAGCACAGATACGCAGTATTTT. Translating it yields CASKGGSTDTQYF.